The 8 T cell receptor beta chains listed next were all sequenced from one sample in a study of T-cell memory formation after mild COVID-19. TCRdb reprocessed the 5' RACE reads with MiXCR, giving one entry per CDR3 protein. In the table there are 350,000 to 400,000 distinct CDR3 sequences, approximately 15% of which are singletons. Source material: PBMCs or a T cell subset sorted from them (not recorded which). These receptors originate from a man between 18 and 29 years old who had mild COVID-19 (a few samples of this study predate the infection). Cell type and time point are not known.

V gene TRBV4-3 combines with J gene TRBJ2-5, with 13 bases that match TRBD2. The CDR3 totals 16 residues. J was trimmed by 5 bases and V by 2 bases; bases with no gene match: 5. Germline V gene lookup returns CDR1 LGHNA and CDR2 YSLEER. The CDR3 nucleotides read TGCGCCAGCAGCCAACACCGACTAGCGGGGGGCGAGACCCAGTACTTC. Amino acids: CASSQHRLAGGETQYF.

Notes on this clonotype: This may be a read error, as it is one base from a much larger clone. Since the CDR3 does not end with the conserved phenylalanine or tryptophan, this likely comes from a read error. The J gene is TRBJ2-3, the V gene TRBV4-1; 11 nucleotides align to TRBD2. After removal of 4 bases from V and 6 bases from J, the junction contained 6 bases not matched to a gene. CDR3 length: 15 amino acids. CDR1 is MGHRA, CDR2 YSYEKL, per germline. DNA of the CDR3: TGCGCCAGCAGCCCGGAGGGACTAGCGGTCGATACGCAGTATTCT. It specifies CASSPEGLAVDTQYS.

The chain has TRBV6-6 and TRBJ2-7, with D maybe TRBD1 (6 bases). This CDR3 has 16 amino acids. Germline assignment: CDR1 MNHNY and CDR2 SVGAGI (reference sequence). Trimming cost V 5 bases and J 4 bases, with 21 bases left between them. The CDR3 coding sequence is TGTGCCAGCAGTGACGCAGGGGTTCAGGTTGGGTACGAGCAGTACGTC. Protein: CASSDAGVQVGYEQYV.

This clonotype has a handful of counts. This chain links TRBV20-1 with TRBJ1-6, with unresolved D. This CDR3 has 9 amino acids. Germline lookup yields CDR1 DFQATT and CDR2 SNEGSKA (reference sequence). The germline V and J ends were trimmed by 3 bases and 13 bases, with 4 bases remaining between them. CDR3: CSARPPLHF. The CDR3 nucleotides read TGCAGTGCTAGGCCGCCCCTCCACTTT.

This clonotype was counted at least ten times. J is TRBJ1-2 and V is TRBV5-1, with D possibly TRBD1 on 5 matching bases. This CDR3 has 13 residues. Germline-derived CDR1 and CDR2 are SGHRS and YFSETQ. Trimming removed 1 base from V and 5 bases from J, with 9 bases in between. The CDR3 DNA reads as TGCGCCAGCAGCTTGAAAACAGGATATGGCTACACCTTC. Translating gives CASSLKTGYGYTF.

Details on this clonotype: A much larger clone differs by one base, so this may be a read error. V and J are TRBV11-1 and TRBJ2-3; D perhaps matches TRBD2 (6 bases). Germline V gene lookup returns CDR1 SGHAT and CDR2 FQDESV (reference sequence). The CDR3 contains 12 residues. The CDR3 reads CASSLSGDTQCF. As DNA, the CDR3 is TGTGCCAGCAGCCTTTCGGGAGATACGCAGTGTTTT.

The chain carries TRBV11-2 and TRBJ1-3; D is possibly TRBD1 (5 bases). V was shortened by 5 bases and J by 4 bases, with 12 bases between the two germline ends. This CDR3 has 14 amino acids. CDR1 is SGHAT, CDR2 FQNNGV, per germline. CDR3 sequence: CASSVRDRGNTIYF. In nucleotides, the CDR3 is TGTGCCAGCAGCGTCCGGGACCGAGGAAACACCATATATTTT.

The CDR3 is CASSQLGRGGGRNYGYTF. For the CDR3, the DNA is TGTGCCAGCAGCCAACTCGGGCGAGGCGGGGGACGAAACTATGGCTACACCTTC. V is TRBV3-1 and J is TRBJ1-2; D perhaps matches TRBD1 (5 bases). Per the germline V gene, CDR1 is LGHDT and CDR2 is YNNKEL (reference sequence). The CDR3 sequence is 18 residues long. The ends were cut back, 2 bases at V and 2 bases at J, with 21 bases in the middle.